This record concerns one T cell receptor beta chain sequence. The specificity of this receptor is unknown. Qualities for individual bases were not recorded, and no much larger clone is one base off. Reading the germline V gene (reference sequence) gives CDR1 GTSNPN and CDR2 SVGIG. V sheds 4 bases and J sheds 1 base, leaving 5 bases between their ends. Measured from the cysteine to the phenylalanine, the CDR3 is 12 residues long. Of all the DNA, just the CDR3 is kept, 36 bases in frame from base 1. The entry originates in a study of technical replicates of blood from a handful of donors (dated by TCRdb to 2015 to 2018). The library relied on the immunoSEQ multiplex PCR assay. TCRdb re-hosts the immuneACCESS table, in-frame sequences only. Its copies lack some clones; in the studies checked, an unresolved V gene accounts for under half of them, and the cause for the rest is not known. This sample is represented by around 76,000 clones; about 91% of them were singletons. Of the sample, less than 0.3% falls within the top ten clones.

The receptor's source is a human donor in good health. In this chain, TRBV30 is recombined with TRBJ2-1; no D segment can be confidently identified. Material: T cells isolated from PBMCs. The nucleotide sequence is TGTGCCTGGACGCGGTCCTACAATGAGCAGTTCTTC. Protein translation: CAWTRSYNEQFF.